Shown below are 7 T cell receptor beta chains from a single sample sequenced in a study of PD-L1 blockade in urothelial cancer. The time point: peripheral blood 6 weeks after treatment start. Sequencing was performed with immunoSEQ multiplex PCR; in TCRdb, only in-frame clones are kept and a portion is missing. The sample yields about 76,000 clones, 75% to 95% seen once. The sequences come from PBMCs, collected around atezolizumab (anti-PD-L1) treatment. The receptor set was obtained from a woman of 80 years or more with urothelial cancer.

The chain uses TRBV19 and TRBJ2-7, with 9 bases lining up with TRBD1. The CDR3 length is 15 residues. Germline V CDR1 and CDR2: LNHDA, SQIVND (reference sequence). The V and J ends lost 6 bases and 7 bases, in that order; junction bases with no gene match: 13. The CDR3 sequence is CASSHGDRVSGEQYF. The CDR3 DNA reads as TGTGCCAGTAGCCACGGGGACAGGGTGTCGGGGGAGCAGTACTTC.

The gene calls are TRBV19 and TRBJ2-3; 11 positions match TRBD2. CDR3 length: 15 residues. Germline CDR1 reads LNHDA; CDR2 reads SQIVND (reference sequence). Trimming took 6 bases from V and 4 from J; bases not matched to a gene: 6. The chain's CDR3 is CASRTLAGDADTQYF. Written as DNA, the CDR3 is TGTGCCAGTAGGACACTAGCGGGAGATGCAGATACGCAGTATTTT.

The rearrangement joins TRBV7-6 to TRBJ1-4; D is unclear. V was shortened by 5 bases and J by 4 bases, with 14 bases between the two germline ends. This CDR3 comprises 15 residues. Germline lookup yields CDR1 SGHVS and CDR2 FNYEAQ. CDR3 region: CASSRLRLSNEKLFF. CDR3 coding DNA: TGTGCCAGCAGCCGCCTTAGACTTAGTAATGAAAAACTGTTTTTT.

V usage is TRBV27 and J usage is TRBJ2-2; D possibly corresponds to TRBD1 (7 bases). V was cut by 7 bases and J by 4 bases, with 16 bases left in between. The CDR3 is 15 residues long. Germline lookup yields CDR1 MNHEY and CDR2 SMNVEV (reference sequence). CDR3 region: CASTLGTAGTGELFF. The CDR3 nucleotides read TGTGCCAGCACCCTGGGGACAGCGGGCACCGGGGAGCTGTTTTTT.

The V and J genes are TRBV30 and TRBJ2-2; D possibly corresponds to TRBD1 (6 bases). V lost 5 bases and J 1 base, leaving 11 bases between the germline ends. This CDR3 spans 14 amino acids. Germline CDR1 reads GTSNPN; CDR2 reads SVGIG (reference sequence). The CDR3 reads CAWDRLRNTGELFF. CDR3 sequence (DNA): TGTGCCTGGGACAGGCTACGGAACACCGGGGAGCTGTTTTTT.

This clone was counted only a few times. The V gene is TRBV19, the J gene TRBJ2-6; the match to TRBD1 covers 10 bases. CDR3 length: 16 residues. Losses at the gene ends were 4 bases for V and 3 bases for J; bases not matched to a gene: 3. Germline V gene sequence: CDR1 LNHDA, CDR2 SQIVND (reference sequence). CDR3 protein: CASSRQGAGGANVLTF. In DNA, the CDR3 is TGTGCCAGTAGTAGACAGGGGGCGGGTGGGGCCAACGTCCTGACTTTC.

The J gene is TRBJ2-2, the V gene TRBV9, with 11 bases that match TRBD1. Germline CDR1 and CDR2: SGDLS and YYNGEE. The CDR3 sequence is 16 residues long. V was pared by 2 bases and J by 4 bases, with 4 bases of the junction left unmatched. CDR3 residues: CASSVGQGGSTGELFF. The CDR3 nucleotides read TGTGCCAGCAGCGTGGGACAGGGGGGGAGCACCGGGGAGCTGTTTTTT.